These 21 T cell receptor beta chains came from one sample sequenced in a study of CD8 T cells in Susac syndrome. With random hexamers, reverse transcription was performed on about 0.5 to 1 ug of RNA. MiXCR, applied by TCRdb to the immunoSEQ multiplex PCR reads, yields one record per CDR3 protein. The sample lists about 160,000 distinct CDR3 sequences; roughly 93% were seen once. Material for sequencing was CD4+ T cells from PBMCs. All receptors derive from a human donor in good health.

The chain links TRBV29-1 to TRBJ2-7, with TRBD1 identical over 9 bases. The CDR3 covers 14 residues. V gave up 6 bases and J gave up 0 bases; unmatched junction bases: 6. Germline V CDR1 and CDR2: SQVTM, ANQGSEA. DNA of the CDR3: TGCAGCGTGAGCCCACAGGGGGCCTCCTACGAGCAGTACTTC. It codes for CSVSPQGASYEQYF.

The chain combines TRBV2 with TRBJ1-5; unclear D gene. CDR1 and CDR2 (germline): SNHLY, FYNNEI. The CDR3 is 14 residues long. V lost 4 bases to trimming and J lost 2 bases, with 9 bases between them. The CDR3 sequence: CASSGTAGNQPQHF. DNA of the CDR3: TGTGCCAGCAGTGGGACGGCGGGCAATCAGCCCCAGCATTTT.

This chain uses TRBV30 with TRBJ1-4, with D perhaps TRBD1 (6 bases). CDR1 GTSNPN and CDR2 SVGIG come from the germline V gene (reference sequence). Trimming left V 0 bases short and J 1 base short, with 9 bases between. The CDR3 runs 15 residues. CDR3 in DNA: TGTGCCTGGAGTGTACAGGACAGAACTAATGAAAAACTGTTTTTT. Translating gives CAWSVQDRTNEKLFF.

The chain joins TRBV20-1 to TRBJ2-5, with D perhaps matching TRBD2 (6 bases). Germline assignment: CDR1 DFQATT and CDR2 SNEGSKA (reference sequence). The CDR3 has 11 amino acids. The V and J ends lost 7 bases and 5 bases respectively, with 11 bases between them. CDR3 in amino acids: CSGLDMETQYF. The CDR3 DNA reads TGCAGTGGACTAGATATGGAGACCCAGTACTTC.

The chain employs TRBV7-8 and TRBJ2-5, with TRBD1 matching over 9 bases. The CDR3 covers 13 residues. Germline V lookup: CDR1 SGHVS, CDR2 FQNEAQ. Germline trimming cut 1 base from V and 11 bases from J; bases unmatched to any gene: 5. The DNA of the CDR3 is TGTGCCAGCAGCTTAGGGGAGGGACAGGGTCAGTACTTC. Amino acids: CASSLGEGQGQYF.

CDR3 nucleotides: TGTGCCAGCAGCCAATGGGGACAGGACGGGGGCTACACCTTC. The encoded protein is CASSQWGQDGGYTF. The rearrangement links TRBV6-5 to TRBJ1-2; 8 bases map to TRBD1. With V trimmed by 6 bases and J by 8 bases, 11 bases remained unmatched. Germline-derived CDR1 and CDR2 are MNHEY and SVGAGI. The CDR3 is made up of 14 amino acids.

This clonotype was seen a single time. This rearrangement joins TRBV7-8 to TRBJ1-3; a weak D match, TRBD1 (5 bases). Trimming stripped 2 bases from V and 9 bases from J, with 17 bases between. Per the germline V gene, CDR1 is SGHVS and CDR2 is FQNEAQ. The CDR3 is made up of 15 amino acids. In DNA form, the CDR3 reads TGTGCCAGCAGCTTACAATCACAGCCCGGGGGCACCATATATTTT. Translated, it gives CASSLQSQPGGTIYF.

The CDR3 here is CSAPVALNQPQHF. CDR3 coding DNA: TGCAGTGCTCCAGTGGCCCTTAATCAGCCCCAGCATTTT. The gene calls are TRBV20-1 and TRBJ1-5; D unclear. Trimming took off 5 bases at V and 4 bases at J, with 12 bases between the two ends. Looked up from germline, CDR1 is DFQATT and CDR2 is SNEGSKA (reference sequence). This CDR3 has 13 residues.

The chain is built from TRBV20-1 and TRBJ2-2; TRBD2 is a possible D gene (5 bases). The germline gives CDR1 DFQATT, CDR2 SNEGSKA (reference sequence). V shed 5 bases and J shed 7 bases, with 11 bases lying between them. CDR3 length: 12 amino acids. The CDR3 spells CSAHDGDGELFF. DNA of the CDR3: TGCAGTGCTCATGACGGGGACGGGGAGCTGTTTTTT.

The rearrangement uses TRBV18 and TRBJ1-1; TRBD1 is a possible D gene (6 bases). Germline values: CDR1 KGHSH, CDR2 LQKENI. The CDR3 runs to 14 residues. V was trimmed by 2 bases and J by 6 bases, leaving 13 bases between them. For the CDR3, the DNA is TGTGCCAGCTCACCAGGGCAGGGGATATCTGAAGCTTTCTTT. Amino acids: CASSPGQGISEAFF. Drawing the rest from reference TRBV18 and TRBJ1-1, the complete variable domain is NAGVMQNPRHLVRRRGQEARLRCSPMKGHSHVYWYRQLPEEGLKFMVYLQKENIIDESGMPKERFSAEFPKEGPSILRIQQVVRGDSAAYFCASSPGQGISEAFFGQGTRLTVV.

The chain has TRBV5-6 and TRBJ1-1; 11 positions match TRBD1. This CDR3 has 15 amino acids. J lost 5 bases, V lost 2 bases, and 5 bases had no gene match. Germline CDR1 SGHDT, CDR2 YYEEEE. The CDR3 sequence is CASSFQGQGATEAFF. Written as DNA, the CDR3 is TGTGCCAGCAGCTTCCAAGGACAGGGGGCGACTGAAGCTTTCTTT.

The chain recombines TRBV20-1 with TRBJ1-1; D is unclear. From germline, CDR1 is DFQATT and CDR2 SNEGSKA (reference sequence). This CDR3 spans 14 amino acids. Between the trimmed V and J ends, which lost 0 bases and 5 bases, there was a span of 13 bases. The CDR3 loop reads CSARDQRDYTEAFF. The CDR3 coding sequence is TGCAGTGCTAGAGATCAAAGGGATTATACTGAAGCTTTCTTT.

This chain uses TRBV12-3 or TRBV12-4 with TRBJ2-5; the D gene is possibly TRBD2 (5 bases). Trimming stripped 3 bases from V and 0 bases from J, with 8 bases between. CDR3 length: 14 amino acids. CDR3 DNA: TGTGCCAGCAGTTTCCGGGATTACCAAGAGACCCAGTACTTC. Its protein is CASSFRDYQETQYF.

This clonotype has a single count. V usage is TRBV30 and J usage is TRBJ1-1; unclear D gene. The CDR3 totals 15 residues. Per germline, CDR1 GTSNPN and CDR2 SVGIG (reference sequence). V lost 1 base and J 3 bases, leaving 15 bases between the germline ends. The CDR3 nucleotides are TGTGCCTGGAGTGCGTTTCCAGTTTATGACACTGAAGCTTTCTTT. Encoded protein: CAWSAFPVYDTEAFF.

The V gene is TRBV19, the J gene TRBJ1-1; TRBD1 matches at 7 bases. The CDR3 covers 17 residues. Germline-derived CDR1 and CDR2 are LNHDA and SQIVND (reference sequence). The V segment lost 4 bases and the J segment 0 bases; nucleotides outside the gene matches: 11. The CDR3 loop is CASSTDRDGALNTEAFF. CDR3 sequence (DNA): TGTGCCAGTAGTACTGACAGGGATGGGGCTTTGAACACTGAAGCTTTCTTT.

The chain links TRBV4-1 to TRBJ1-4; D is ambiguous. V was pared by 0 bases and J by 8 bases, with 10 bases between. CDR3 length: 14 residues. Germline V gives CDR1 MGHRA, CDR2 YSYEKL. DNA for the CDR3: TGCGCCAGCAGCCAAGATCGGGGTAGGGAAAAACTGTTTTTT. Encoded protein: CASSQDRGREKLFF.

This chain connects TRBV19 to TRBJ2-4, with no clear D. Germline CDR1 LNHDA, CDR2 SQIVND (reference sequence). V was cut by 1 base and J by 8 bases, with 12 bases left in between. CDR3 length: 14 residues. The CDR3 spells CASSIVGETDIQYF. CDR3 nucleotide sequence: TGTGCCAGTAGTATAGTGGGTGAGACGGACATTCAGTACTTC. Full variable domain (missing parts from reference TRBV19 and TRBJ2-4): DGGITQSPKYLFRKEGQNVTLSCEQNLNHDAMYWYRQDPGQGLRLIYYSQIVNDFQKGDIAEGYSVSREKKESFPLTVTSAQKNPTAFYLCASSIVGETDIQYFGAGTRLSVL.

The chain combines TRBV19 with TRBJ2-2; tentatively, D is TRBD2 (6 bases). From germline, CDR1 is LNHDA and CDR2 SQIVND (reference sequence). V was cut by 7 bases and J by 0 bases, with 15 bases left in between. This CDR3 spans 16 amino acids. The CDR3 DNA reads TGTGCCAGTACTTCATGGGGGGACGCGAACACCGGGGAGCTGTTTTTT. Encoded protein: CASTSWGDANTGELFF.

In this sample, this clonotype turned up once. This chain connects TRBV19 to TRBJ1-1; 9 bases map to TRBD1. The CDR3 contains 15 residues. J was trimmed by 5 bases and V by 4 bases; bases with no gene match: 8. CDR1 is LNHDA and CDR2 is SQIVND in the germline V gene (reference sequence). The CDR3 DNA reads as TGTGCCAGTAGTACCGGACAGGGGACGGGGACTGAAGCTTTCTTT. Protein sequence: CASSTGQGTGTEAFF.

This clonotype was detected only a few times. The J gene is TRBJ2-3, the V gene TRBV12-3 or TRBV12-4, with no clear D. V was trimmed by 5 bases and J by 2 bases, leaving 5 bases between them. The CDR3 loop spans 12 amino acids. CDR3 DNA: TGTGCCAGCAGTGGGAACACAGATACGCAGTATTTT. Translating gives CASSGNTDTQYF.

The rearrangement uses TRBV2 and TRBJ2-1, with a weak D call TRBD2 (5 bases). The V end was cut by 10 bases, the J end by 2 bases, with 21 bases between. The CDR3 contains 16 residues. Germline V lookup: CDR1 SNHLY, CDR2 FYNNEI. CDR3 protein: CATTEGPSSPYNEQFF. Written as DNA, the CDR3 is TGTGCCACCACTGAGGGTCCATCTAGCCCCTACAATGAGCAGTTCTTC.